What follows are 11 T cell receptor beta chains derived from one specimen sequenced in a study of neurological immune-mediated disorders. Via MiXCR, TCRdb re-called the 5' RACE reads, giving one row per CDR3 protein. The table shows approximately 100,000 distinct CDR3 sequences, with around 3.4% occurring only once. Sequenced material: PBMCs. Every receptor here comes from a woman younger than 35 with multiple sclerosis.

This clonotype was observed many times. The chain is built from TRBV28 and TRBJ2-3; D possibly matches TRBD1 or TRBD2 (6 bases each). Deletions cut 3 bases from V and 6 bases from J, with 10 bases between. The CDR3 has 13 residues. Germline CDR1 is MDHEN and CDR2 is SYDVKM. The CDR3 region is CASSFFGGDTQYF. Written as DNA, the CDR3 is TGTGCCAGCAGTTTCTTCGGGGGCGATACGCAGTATTTT.

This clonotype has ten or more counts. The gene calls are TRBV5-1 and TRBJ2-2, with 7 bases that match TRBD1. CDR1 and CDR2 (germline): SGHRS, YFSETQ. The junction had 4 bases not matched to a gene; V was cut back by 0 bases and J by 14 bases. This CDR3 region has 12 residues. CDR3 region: CASSLEDRQLFF. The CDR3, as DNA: TGCGCCAGCAGCTTGGAGGACAGGCAACTGTTTTTT. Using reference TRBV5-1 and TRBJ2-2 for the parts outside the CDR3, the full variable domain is KAGVTQTPRYLIKTRGQQVTLSCSPISGHRSVSWYQQTPGQGLQFLFEYFSETQRNKGNFPGRFSGRQFSNSRSEMNVSTLELGDSALYLCASSLEDRQLFFGEGSRLTVL.

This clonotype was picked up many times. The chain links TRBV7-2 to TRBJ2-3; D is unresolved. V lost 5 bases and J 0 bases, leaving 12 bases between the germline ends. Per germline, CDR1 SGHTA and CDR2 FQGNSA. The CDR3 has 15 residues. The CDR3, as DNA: TGTGCCAGCAGCCTATTTAAAGGGAGCACAGATACGCAGTATTTT. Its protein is CASSLFKGSTDTQYF.

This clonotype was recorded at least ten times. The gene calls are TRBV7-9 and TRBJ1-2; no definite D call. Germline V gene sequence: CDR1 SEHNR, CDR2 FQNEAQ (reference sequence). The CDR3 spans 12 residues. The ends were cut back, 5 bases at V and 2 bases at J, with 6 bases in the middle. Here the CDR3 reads CASSRENYGYTF. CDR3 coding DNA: TGTGCCAGCAGCAGGGAAAACTATGGCTACACCTTC.

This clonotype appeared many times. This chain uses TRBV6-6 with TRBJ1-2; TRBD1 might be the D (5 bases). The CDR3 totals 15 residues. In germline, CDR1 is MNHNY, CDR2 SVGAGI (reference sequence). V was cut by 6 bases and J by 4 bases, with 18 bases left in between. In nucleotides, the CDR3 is TGTGCCAGCAGACCTGGTCGGGGGGAGGGCTATGGCTACACCTTC. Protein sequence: CASRPGRGEGYGYTF.

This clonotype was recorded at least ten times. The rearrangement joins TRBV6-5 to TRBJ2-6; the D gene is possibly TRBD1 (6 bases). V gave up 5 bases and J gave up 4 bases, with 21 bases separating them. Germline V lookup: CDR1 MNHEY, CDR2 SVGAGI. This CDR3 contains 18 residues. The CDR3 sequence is CASSDTQGRVPGANVLTF. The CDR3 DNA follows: TGTGCCAGCAGTGACACACAGGGCAGGGTACCAGGGGCCAACGTCCTGACTTTC.

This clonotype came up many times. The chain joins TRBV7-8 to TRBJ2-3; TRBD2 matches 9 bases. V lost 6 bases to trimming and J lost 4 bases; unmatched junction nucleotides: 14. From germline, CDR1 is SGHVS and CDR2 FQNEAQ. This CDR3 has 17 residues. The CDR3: CASSLRFSGGGADTQYF. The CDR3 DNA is TGTGCCAGCAGTCTCCGTTTTAGCGGGGGAGGGGCAGATACGCAGTATTTT.

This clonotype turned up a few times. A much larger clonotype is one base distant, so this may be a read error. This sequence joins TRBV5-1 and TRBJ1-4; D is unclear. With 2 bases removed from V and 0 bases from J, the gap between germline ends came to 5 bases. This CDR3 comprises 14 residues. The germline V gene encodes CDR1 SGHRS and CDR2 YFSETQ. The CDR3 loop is CASSLRTTNEKLFF. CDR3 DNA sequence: TGCGCCAGCAGCTTACGGACAACTAATGAAAAACTGTTTTTT. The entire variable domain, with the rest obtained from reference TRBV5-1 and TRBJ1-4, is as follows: KAGVTQTPRYLIKTRGQQVTLSCSPISGHRSVSWYQQTPGQGLQFLFEYFSETQRNKGNFPGRFSGRQFSNSRSEMNVSTLELGDSALYLCASSLRTTNEKLFFGSGTQLSVL.

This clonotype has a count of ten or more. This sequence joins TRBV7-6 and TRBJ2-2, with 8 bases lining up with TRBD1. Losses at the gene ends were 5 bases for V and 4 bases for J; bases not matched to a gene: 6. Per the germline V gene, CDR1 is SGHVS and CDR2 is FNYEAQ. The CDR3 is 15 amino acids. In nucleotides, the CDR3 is TGTGCCAGCAGCCCAGGACAGGGTGGCACCGGGGAGCTGTTTTTT. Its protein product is CASSPGQGGTGELFF.

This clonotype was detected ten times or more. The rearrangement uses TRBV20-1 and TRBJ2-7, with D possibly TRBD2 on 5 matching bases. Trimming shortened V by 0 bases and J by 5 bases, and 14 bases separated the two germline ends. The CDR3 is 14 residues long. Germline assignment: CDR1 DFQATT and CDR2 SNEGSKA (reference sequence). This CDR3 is CSAREERAGHEQYF. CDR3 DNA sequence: TGCAGTGCTAGAGAAGAGAGGGCGGGCCACGAGCAGTACTTC.

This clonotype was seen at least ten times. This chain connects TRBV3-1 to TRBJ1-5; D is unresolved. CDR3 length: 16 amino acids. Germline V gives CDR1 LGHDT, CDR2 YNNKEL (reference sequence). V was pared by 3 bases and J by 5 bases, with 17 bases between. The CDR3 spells CASSHSLVAGDQPQHF. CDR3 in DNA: TGTGCCAGCAGCCATAGTTTAGTGGCGGGAGATCAGCCCCAGCATTTT.